Below are 29 T cell receptor beta chains sequenced from a single sample in a study of blood T cell repertoires in COVID-19. Sequenced by immunoSEQ multiplex PCR; TCRdb stores in-frame clones only, minus some. Here the sample spans 45,000 to 60,000 clones, roughly 90% being singletons. Sequencing was done on a sample of peripheral blood. Receptors were obtained from a human donor in a cohort sampled during active COVID-19.

CDR3 loop: CSARDRVEQFF. The CDR3 DNA reads TGCAGTGCTAGAGATCGAGTTGAGCAGTTCTTC. This chain connects TRBV20-1 to TRBJ2-1; the D is unclear. CDR3 length: 11 amino acids. Trimming pared 0 bases from V and 9 bases from J, leaving 6 bases between. Per the germline V gene, CDR1 is DFQATT and CDR2 is SNEGSKA (reference sequence).

The chain is built from TRBV18 and TRBJ2-2; possible D gene TRBD1, 6 bases. CDR1 KGHSH and CDR2 LQKENI come from the germline V gene. Trimming pared 4 bases from V and 3 bases from J, leaving 21 bases between. The CDR3 runs to 18 residues. CDR3 nucleotides: TGTGCCAGCTCACGCCAGGGGACACTCCAAATCTACACCGGGGAGCTGTTTTTT. Amino acid sequence: CASSRQGTLQIYTGELFF.

This clone was recorded only once. The gene calls are TRBV28 and TRBJ1-6, with TRBD1 matching 7 bases. Germline CDR1 MDHEN, CDR2 SYDVKM. Trimming removed 6 bases from V and 5 bases from J; junction bases left unmatched: 4. The CDR3 sequence is 14 residues long. CDR3 region: CASRTGTNNSPLHF. The CDR3 DNA reads as TGTGCCAGCAGGACAGGGACGAATAATTCACCCCTCCACTTT. The variable domain in full, with the rest retrieved from reference TRBV28 and TRBJ1-6, is DVKVTQSSRYLVKRTGEKVFLECVQDMDHENMFWYRQDPGLGLRLIYFSYDVKMKEKGDIPEGYSVSREKKERFSLILESASTNQTSMYLCASRTGTNNSPLHFGNGTRLTVT.

The J gene is TRBJ1-1, the V gene TRBV9; TRBD1 might be the D (5 bases). Trimming took 3 bases from V and 4 from J, leaving 16 bases between them. From germline, CDR1 is SGDLS and CDR2 YYNGEE. The CDR3 runs 15 residues. The CDR3 DNA reads as TGTGCCAGCAGCGCATTTATGGTTAGGGGCACTGAAGCTTTCTTT. Protein product: CASSAFMVRGTEAFF.

The chain employs TRBV13 and TRBJ1-2; TRBD1 might be the D (6 bases). Trimming took 3 bases from V and 2 from J, leaving 10 bases between them. Germline CDR1 reads PRHDT; CDR2 reads FYEKMQ (reference sequence). CDR3 length: 14 amino acids. CDR3 in amino acids: CASSFGQRNYGYTF. CDR3 bases: TGTGCCAGCAGCTTCGGACAGAGGAACTATGGCTACACCTTC.

V gene TRBV5-5 combines with J gene TRBJ1-4, with TRBD1 as a possible D gene (6 bases). Trimming pared 4 bases from V and 0 bases from J, leaving 16 bases between. Germline V gene sequence: CDR1 SGHKS, CDR2 YYEKEE (reference sequence). The CDR3 sequence is 17 residues long. The CDR3 sequence: CASSLFTGSPTNEKLFF. CDR3 bases: TGTGCCAGCAGCCTTTTTACAGGGTCTCCAACTAATGAAAAACTGTTTTTT.

This clone was seen only once. J is TRBJ2-4 and V is TRBV6-2 or TRBV6-3; possibly TRBD1 for D (6 bases). The germline CDR1 and CDR2 sequences are MNHEY and SVGEGT. The CDR3 covers 14 residues. Trimming pared 6 bases from V and 4 bases from J, leaving 13 bases between. CDR3 sequence (DNA): TGTGCCAGCAGCTCTGAAAGGGGGAAAAACATTCAGTACTTC. Translated: CASSSERGKNIQYF.

The chain couples TRBV27 to TRBJ2-4; 8 bases map to TRBD1. The CDR3 has 17 amino acids. V was pared by 6 bases and J by 1 base, with 11 bases of the junction left unmatched. Germline lookup yields CDR1 MNHEY and CDR2 SMNVEV (reference sequence). CDR3 nucleotides: TGTGCCAGCAGCCTATACAGGGGGAGTGCGGCCAAAAACATTCAGTACTTC. This sequence encodes CASSLYRGSAAKNIQYF.

The genes are TRBV6-2 or TRBV6-3 and TRBJ1-1; possible D gene TRBD1, 6 bases. V shed 2 bases and J shed 0 bases, with 19 bases lying between them. CDR3 length: 18 amino acids. The germline gives CDR1 MNHEY, CDR2 SVGEGT. CDR3: CASSYPLLGGSLNTEAFF. CDR3 nucleotides: TGTGCCAGCAGTTACCCTTTGTTAGGGGGTTCATTGAACACTGAAGCTTTCTTT.

The chain employs TRBV4-1 and TRBJ2-7; tentative D call: TRBD2 (6 bases). Looked up from germline, CDR1 is MGHRA and CDR2 is YSYEKL. The CDR3 covers 15 residues. With 5 bases removed from V and 4 bases from J, the gap between germline ends came to 18 bases. The CDR3: CASSTRALGGYEQYF. DNA for the CDR3: TGCGCCAGCAGCACCCGGGCCCTGGGAGGATACGAGCAGTACTTC.

The CDR3 DNA reads TGTGCCAGCAGCCCTATCGCGGGGGCCTCCTACAATGAGCAGTTCTTC. It encodes CASSPIAGASYNEQFF. The chain employs TRBV7-2 and TRBJ2-1, with D possibly being TRBD2 (7 bases). CDR1 and CDR2 (germline): SGHTA, FQGNSA. The CDR3 has 16 residues. V was trimmed by 5 bases and J by 0 bases, leaving 14 bases between them.

The rearrangement joins TRBV11-1 to TRBJ2-1, with D maybe TRBD2 (5 bases). The V end lost 0 bases, the J end lost 9 bases, and 24 bases lay between the germline ends. The germline CDR1 and CDR2 sequences are SGHAT and FQDESV (reference sequence). The CDR3 covers 18 residues. CDR3 nucleotide sequence: TGTGCCAGCAGCTTAGCGGGTAGTGGACTCCATCTCGTCAGTGAGCAGTTCTTC. Protein: CASSLAGSGLHLVSEQFF.

V usage is TRBV18 and J usage is TRBJ1-6; D is unresolved. Germline values: CDR1 KGHSH, CDR2 LQKENI. The CDR3 totals 13 residues. Trimming pared 2 bases from V and 9 bases from J, leaving 8 bases between. The CDR3 sequence is CASSPDLTSPLHF. CDR3 coding DNA: TGTGCCAGCTCACCAGACTTGACTTCACCCCTCCACTTT.

This chain uses TRBV4-1 with TRBJ2-1, with 7 bases aligning to TRBD2. The CDR3 runs to 17 residues. Trimming took 0 bases from V and 0 from J; bases not matched to a gene: 5. CDR1 MGHRA and CDR2 YSYEKL come from the germline V gene. The CDR3 loop reads CASSQDPGLYSYNEQFF. Written as DNA, the CDR3 is TGCGCCAGCAGCCAAGATCCGGGACTATACTCCTACAATGAGCAGTTCTTC.

This chain connects TRBV29-1 to TRBJ2-7; TRBD2 aligns across 13 bases. Germline CDR1 and CDR2: SQVTM and ANQGSEA. With V trimmed by 7 bases and J by 4 bases, 4 bases remained unmatched. CDR3 length: 13 residues. DNA of the CDR3: TGCAGCGCCGGGACTAGCGGGACGTACGAGCAGTACTTC. Its translation: CSAGTSGTYEQYF.

This clone has a handful of counts. V usage is TRBV18 and J usage is TRBJ1-1, with D tentatively TRBD1 (6 bases). The ends were cut back, 3 bases at V and 1 base at J, with 9 bases in the middle. Germline-derived CDR1 and CDR2 are KGHSH and LQKENI. This CDR3 is built from 14 residues. The CDR3 coding sequence is TGTGCCAGCTCACCGGACAGAGGGAACACTGAAGCTTTCTTT. This gives the protein CASSPDRGNTEAFF.

This clone was seen only a few times. The chain links TRBV19 to TRBJ1-6; tentatively, D is TRBD1 (5 bases). V was pared by 5 bases and J by 7 bases, with 12 bases between. The CDR3 loop spans 14 amino acids. Germline lookup yields CDR1 LNHDA and CDR2 SQIVND (reference sequence). CDR3 in amino acids: CASSLRTSNSPLHF. The CDR3 region has the DNA TGTGCCAGTAGTTTGAGGACATCCAATTCACCCCTCCACTTT. Drawing the rest from reference TRBV19 and TRBJ1-6, the complete variable domain is DGGITQSPKYLFRKEGQNVTLSCEQNLNHDAMYWYRQDPGQGLRLIYYSQIVNDFQKGDIAEGYSVSREKKESFPLTVTSAQKNPTAFYLCASSLRTSNSPLHFGNGTRLTVT.

This chain joins TRBV7-2 and TRBJ2-7, with a tentative D call TRBD1 (5 bases). This CDR3 has 14 residues. CDR1 SGHTA and CDR2 FQGNSA come from the germline V gene. V was trimmed by 2 bases and J by 3 bases, leaving 11 bases between them. The CDR3 sequence: CASSLQGPSYEQYF. The DNA for the CDR3 is TGTGCCAGCAGCTTACAGGGTCCGAGCTACGAGCAGTACTTC.

The V and J genes are TRBV7-6 and TRBJ2-2, with TRBD1 matching 10 bases. CDR3 length: 16 residues. V trimming: 4 bases; J trimming: 3 bases; junction bases outside the gene matches: 5. Germline V gene lookup returns CDR1 SGHVS and CDR2 FNYEAQ. The CDR3 loop is CASSSRGTGDTGELFF. In DNA form, the CDR3 reads TGTGCCAGCAGCTCGAGAGGGACAGGGGACACCGGGGAGCTGTTTTTT. The variable domain in full, with the rest retrieved from reference TRBV7-6 and TRBJ2-2, is GAGVSQSPRYKVTKRGQDVALRCDPISGHVSLYWYRQALGQGPEFLTYFNYEAQQDKSGLPNDRFSAERPEGSISTLTIQRTEQRDSAMYRCASSSRGTGDTGELFFGEGSRLTVL.

The chain uses TRBV7-2 and TRBJ1-1; TRBD1 aligns across 7 bases. Germline CDR1 SGHTA, CDR2 FQGNSA. With 4 bases clipped from V and 1 base from J, the junction kept 6 bases outside the gene matches. The CDR3 has 15 amino acids. The CDR3 region has the DNA TGTGCCAGCAGCTCGACCCGACAGGGGAACACTGAAGCTTTCTTT. As protein: CASSSTRQGNTEAFF.

The chain has TRBV20-1 and TRBJ2-7; tentative D call: TRBD2 (6 bases). Germline V lookup: CDR1 DFQATT, CDR2 SNEGSKA (reference sequence). V was trimmed by 3 bases and J by 2 bases, leaving 14 bases between them. The CDR3 runs 14 residues. CDR3 residues: CSASLPGETYEQYF. The DNA for the CDR3 is TGCAGTGCTAGTCTCCCGGGGGAAACCTACGAGCAGTACTTC.

V gene TRBV28 combines with J gene TRBJ2-7, with 8 bases lining up with TRBD2. This CDR3 region has 13 residues. Germline values: CDR1 MDHEN, CDR2 SYDVKM. V trimming: 11 bases; J trimming: 4 bases; junction bases outside the gene matches: 10. The CDR3, as DNA: TGTGCCGCGACCGGGAGGGCCCTTTACGAGCAGTACTTC. It codes for CAATGRALYEQYF.

J is TRBJ1-5 and V is TRBV6-4, with a possible D match to TRBD1 (6 bases). The length of the CDR3 is 15 residues. CDR1 and CDR2 from the germline V gene are MRHNA and SNTAGT. Trimming shortened V by 5 bases and J by 8 bases, and 19 bases separated the two germline ends. This CDR3 is CASSPTGDTLEPQHF. CDR3 coding DNA: TGTGCCAGCAGTCCGACTGGGGACACGCTGGAGCCCCAGCATTTT.

V and J are TRBV28 and TRBJ1-5, with 7 bases lining up with TRBD1. This CDR3 contains 13 residues. Germline loops: CDR1 MDHEN, CDR2 SYDVKM. V shed 10 bases, J shed 3 bases, and the junction held 6 bases outside the gene matches. DNA for the CDR3: TGTGCCATCACAGGGGCCAACAATCAGCCCCAGCATTTT. It encodes CAITGANNQPQHF.

Points on this clone: The same CDR3 can be traced to other DNA sequences in this sample. This chain links TRBV7-2 with TRBJ2-1; 11 bases align to TRBD2. Trimming at V came to 1 base and at J to 7 bases, leaving 6 bases not matched to a gene. The CDR3 is 16 residues long. CDR1 and CDR2 (germline): SGHTA, FQGNSA. The CDR3 sequence: CASSLVSSGGYNEQFF. CDR3 DNA: TGTGCCAGCAGCTTAGTCTCTAGCGGGGGGTATAATGAGCAGTTCTTC.

As for this clone: One end of the junction does not line up with germline, which may come from a read error. V usage is TRBV4-1 and J usage is TRBJ2-1; perhaps TRBD1 as D (5 bases). The CDR3 is 15 residues long. Germline CDR1 reads MGHRA; CDR2 reads YSYEKL. The CDR3 reads CASSQDWGSHNEQFF. DNA for the CDR3: TGCGCCAGCAGCCAAGATTGGGGCTCCCACAATGAGCAGTTCTTC.

This clone was detected a few times. This chain connects TRBV9 to TRBJ1-6, with TRBD1 matching over 8 bases. The germline V gene encodes CDR1 SGDLS and CDR2 YYNGEE. This CDR3 has 15 amino acids. V gave up 2 bases and J gave up 3 bases; unmatched junction bases: 1. The CDR3 here is CASSVGTGYNSPLHF. CDR3 sequence (DNA): TGTGCCAGCAGCGTCGGGACAGGCTATAATTCACCCCTCCACTTT. Based on the CDR3 plus reference TRBV9 and TRBJ1-6, the full variable domain is DSGVTQTPKHLITATGQRVTLRCSPRSGDLSVYWYQQSLDQGLQFLIQYYNGEERAKGNILERFSAQQFPDLHSELNLSSLELGDSALYFCASSVGTGYNSPLHFGNGTRLTVT.

The V call is TRBV7-8, the J call TRBJ1-3, with a weak D call TRBD1 (6 bases). The CDR3 loop spans 14 amino acids. With 5 bases removed from V and 6 bases from J, the gap between germline ends came to 14 bases. Germline V gene sequence: CDR1 SGHVS, CDR2 FQNEAQ. CDR3: CASSLQDRQNTIYF. The CDR3 DNA is TGTGCCAGCAGCCTTCAAGACAGGCAAAACACCATATATTTT.

The V gene is TRBV10-3, the J gene TRBJ1-3, with D perhaps matching TRBD1 (6 bases). The CDR3 spans 14 residues. The germline V gene encodes CDR1 ENHRY and CDR2 SYGVKD. V shed 3 bases and J shed 4 bases, with 10 bases lying between them. CDR3 in DNA: TGTGCCATCAGTGAAGGGACAAGCGGAAACACCATATATTTT. It translates to CAISEGTSGNTIYF.